This is a list of T cell receptor beta chains from one sample in a study of blood T cell repertoires in COVID-19. Sequenced by immunoSEQ multiplex PCR; TCRdb stores in-frame clones only, minus some. This sample has about 280,000 clones, with roughly 80% found just once. Sequenced sample: PBMCs or T cells enriched from blood (not recorded which). Source of these receptors: a man between 40 and 49 years old who had been exposed to COVID-19. Each CDR3 is given with its conserved first and last residue. Each record gives: J gene, D gene, V gene, clone size, CDR3 DNA, CDR3 protein. The D gene is left open where the match is weak. Not all rows give a size; the values are once, few, many and, for expanded clones, a class.

j_gene: TRBJ2-4
d_gene: .
v_gene: TRBV11-2
abundance: .
CDR3nt: TGTGCCAGCAGCTTAGGTCCGGGAGGGGGCAGTCACATTCAGTACTTC
CDR3aa: CASSLGPGGGSHIQYF

j_gene: TRBJ2-4
d_gene: .
v_gene: TRBV21-1
abundance: few
CDR3nt: TGTGCCAGCAGCAAACTCTCCCCTCCCCGGGTAACCAAAAACATTCAGTACTTC
CDR3aa: CASSKLSPPRVTKNIQYF

j_gene: TRBJ2-1
d_gene: .
v_gene: TRBV3-1/TRBV3-2
abundance: .
CDR3nt: TGTGCCAGCAGCCACTGGACATCCTACAATGAGCAGTTCTTC
CDR3aa: CASSHWTSYNEQFF

j_gene: TRBJ2-7
d_gene: .
v_gene: TRBV6-5
abundance: .
CDR3nt: TGTGCCAGCAGTTACTCGATCCGGAGGTCCCCCTACGAGCAGTACTTC
CDR3aa: CASSYSIRRSPYEQYF

j_gene: TRBJ1-3
d_gene: .
v_gene: TRBV5-8
abundance: .
CDR3nt: TGTGCCAGCAGCTTTTCTTCAGGGACTGGAAACACCATATATTTT
CDR3aa: CASSFSSGTGNTIYF

j_gene: TRBJ2-3
d_gene: TRBD2
v_gene: TRBV5-4
abundance: .
CDR3nt: TGTGCCAGCAGCTTGGTGGGGGGGAGCTGGACAGATACGCAGTATTTT
CDR3aa: CASSLVGGSWTDTQYF

j_gene: TRBJ1-1
d_gene: .
v_gene: TRBV7-3
abundance: .
CDR3nt: TGTGCCAGCAGCTTAACCTCTTATACAGATGAAGCTTTCTTT
CDR3aa: CASSLTSYTDEAFF

j_gene: TRBJ1-2
d_gene: .
v_gene: TRBV18
abundance: .
CDR3nt: TGTGCCAGCTCAGGCGGACCGGGAAACTATGGCTACACCTTC
CDR3aa: CASSGGPGNYGYTF

j_gene: TRBJ1-4
d_gene: TRBD1
v_gene: TRBV5-1
abundance: .
CDR3nt: TGCGCCAGCAGCTTATACAGGGGGGCGAGTGAAAAACTGTTTTTT
CDR3aa: CASSLYRGASEKLFF

j_gene: TRBJ2-2
d_gene: TRBD2
v_gene: TRBV7-9
abundance: .
CDR3nt: TGTGCCAGCAGGAGACTAGCGATCGGGGAGCTGTTTTTT
CDR3aa: CASRRLAIGELFF

j_gene: TRBJ2-5
d_gene: .
v_gene: TRBV11-2
abundance: .
CDR3nt: TGTGCCAGCAGCTTAGTTCCGAGACAGCCCCGATCTATCCAAGAGACCCAGTACTTC
CDR3aa: CASSLVPRQPRSIQETQYF

j_gene: TRBJ2-7
d_gene: TRBD2
v_gene: TRBV11-2
abundance: .
CDR3nt: TGTGCCAGCAGCCCACTAGCGATTATCTACGAGCAGTACTTC
CDR3aa: CASSPLAIIYEQYF

j_gene: TRBJ2-1
d_gene: TRBD2
v_gene: TRBV5-4
abundance: .
CDR3nt: TGTGCCAGCAGCTCACTAGCGGTCGATGAGCAGTTCTTC
CDR3aa: CASSSLAVDEQFF

j_gene: TRBJ2-7
d_gene: .
v_gene: TRBV19
abundance: .
CDR3nt: TGTGCCAGTACCCGGACAGCTACTTCCTACGAGCAGTACTTC
CDR3aa: CASTRTATSYEQYF

j_gene: TRBJ2-2
d_gene: TRBD1
v_gene: TRBV19
abundance: .
CDR3nt: TGTGCCAGTTCCACCGGACAGGGCCGTCGATCTTCCGGGGAGCTGTTTTTT
CDR3aa: CASSTGQGRRSSGELFF

j_gene: TRBJ2-2
d_gene: TRBD1
v_gene: TRBV9
abundance: .
CDR3nt: TGTGCCAGCAGCGTTCAGGGGGCTAGCGGGGAGCTGTTTTTT
CDR3aa: CASSVQGASGELFF

j_gene: TRBJ2-5
d_gene: TRBD2
v_gene: TRBV6-5
abundance: .
CDR3nt: TGTGCCAGCAGTAGGACTAGCGGGAGTGCGACCCAGTACTTC
CDR3aa: CASSRTSGSATQYF

j_gene: TRBJ2-3
d_gene: .
v_gene: TRBV19
abundance: .
CDR3nt: TGTGCCAGTAGTTCCCGCAGGCGGGGATTTGCAGATACGCAGTATTTT
CDR3aa: CASSSRRRGFADTQYF

j_gene: TRBJ2-5
d_gene: .
v_gene: TRBV5-1
abundance: .
CDR3nt: TGCGCCAGCGGACGAAATACCCGCGGGACAGAAGAGACCCAGTACTTC
CDR3aa: CASGRNTRGTEETQYF

j_gene: TRBJ1-6
d_gene: .
v_gene: TRBV10-3
abundance: few
CDR3nt: TGTGCCGCCGGCAGGGATTCACCCCTCCACTTT
CDR3aa: CAAGRDSPLHF

j_gene: TRBJ2-7
d_gene: .
v_gene: TRBV6-5
abundance: .
CDR3nt: TGTGCCAGCGCGGGACGGGGAGGCTACGAGCAGTACTTC
CDR3aa: CASAGRGGYEQYF

j_gene: TRBJ2-2
d_gene: TRBD1
v_gene: TRBV3-1/TRBV3-2
abundance: .
CDR3nt: TGTGCCAGCAGCGAATACCGGGACAGGGGTCCCGGGGAGCTGTTTTTT
CDR3aa: CASSEYRDRGPGELFF

j_gene: TRBJ1-5
d_gene: TRBD1
v_gene: TRBV2
abundance: .
CDR3nt: TGTGCCAGCAGAACCAGGGGGCTATTTCAGCCCCAGCATTTT
CDR3aa: CASRTRGLFQPQHF

j_gene: TRBJ1-3
d_gene: .
v_gene: TRBV9
abundance: .
CDR3nt: TGTGCCAGCAGCGTAGGGAGCTCTGGAAACACCATATATTTT
CDR3aa: CASSVGSSGNTIYF

j_gene: TRBJ2-3
d_gene: TRBD2
v_gene: TRBV2
abundance: .
CDR3nt: TGTGCCAGCAGCTCAACTCTAGCGGGAGGAACAGATACGCAGTATTTT
CDR3aa: CASSSTLAGGTDTQYF

j_gene: TRBJ1-2
d_gene: .
v_gene: TRBV28
abundance: .
CDR3nt: TGTGCCAGCAGTTTCGGACAGAGCTATGGCTACACCTTC
CDR3aa: CASSFGQSYGYTF

j_gene: TRBJ2-5
d_gene: .
v_gene: TRBV30
abundance: .
CDR3nt: TGTGCCTGGGAGCGCGACTCGGAGACCCAGTACTTC
CDR3aa: CAWERDSETQYF

j_gene: TRBJ2-2
d_gene: TRBD1
v_gene: TRBV18
abundance: .
CDR3nt: TGTGCCAGCTCACCACCTGGTCCATCGACAGGGTTAGACACCGGGGAGCTGTTTTTT
CDR3aa: CASSPPGPSTGLDTGELFF

j_gene: TRBJ1-4
d_gene: TRBD1
v_gene: TRBV19
abundance: once
CDR3nt: TGTGCCAGTAGTAGGGACAGGGGTCTATCCAATGAAAAACTGTTTTTT
CDR3aa: CASSRDRGLSNEKLFF

j_gene: TRBJ2-5
d_gene: TRBD1
v_gene: TRBV11-3
abundance: .
CDR3nt: TGTGCCAGCAGCTCCGGACAGGCGGGCCAAGAGACCCAGTACTTC
CDR3aa: CASSSGQAGQETQYF

j_gene: TRBJ2-2
d_gene: TRBD1
v_gene: TRBV2
abundance: few
CDR3nt: TGTGCCAGCAGCCCTGGACAGGGAAGAACCGGGGAGCTGTTTTTT
CDR3aa: CASSPGQGRTGELFF

j_gene: TRBJ2-3
d_gene: TRBD1
v_gene: TRBV7-9
abundance: .
CDR3nt: TGTGCCAGCAGCCCCTCCGGACAGGAACTGTTGGAACAGGCAGATACGCAGTATTTT
CDR3aa: CASSPSGQELLEQADTQYF

j_gene: TRBJ1-5
d_gene: TRBD1
v_gene: TRBV30
abundance: .
CDR3nt: TGTGCCTGGGGAACGGGACAGGGGGGCAATCAGCCCCAGCATTTT
CDR3aa: CAWGTGQGGNQPQHF

j_gene: TRBJ2-7
d_gene: .
v_gene: TRBV10-1
abundance: .
CDR3nt: TGCGCCAGCAGCCTGGACTTAGAGGGCTCCGAGCAGTACTTC
CDR3aa: CASSLDLEGSEQYF

j_gene: TRBJ1-1
d_gene: .
v_gene: TRBV5-1
abundance: .
CDR3nt: TGCGCCAGCAGCTTGACGCAGCGGGACACTGAAGCTTTCTTT
CDR3aa: CASSLTQRDTEAFF

j_gene: TRBJ2-7
d_gene: .
v_gene: TRBV30
abundance: .
CDR3nt: TGTGCCTGGAGTCCGCGGGACAGAGACTCCGGGGAGCAGTACTTC
CDR3aa: CAWSPRDRDSGEQYF

j_gene: TRBJ1-1
d_gene: .
v_gene: TRBV27
abundance: .
CDR3nt: TGTGCCAGCACCACGACAGCTTTCAACACTGAAGCTTTCTTT
CDR3aa: CASTTTAFNTEAFF

j_gene: TRBJ1-2
d_gene: .
v_gene: TRBV27
abundance: .
CDR3nt: TGTGCCAGCAGTTTAAGAGGGGGGGCGCGGAACTATGGCTACACCTTC
CDR3aa: CASSLRGGARNYGYTF

j_gene: TRBJ1-2
d_gene: TRBD1
v_gene: TRBV18
abundance: .
CDR3nt: TGTGCCAGCTCAACCCGGGACAGGGTGGGGATCGATGGCTACACCTTC
CDR3aa: CASSTRDRVGIDGYTF

j_gene: TRBJ2-5
d_gene: .
v_gene: TRBV2
abundance: .
CDR3nt: TGTGCCAGCAGGAGGGAGGCGCTGGGGGAGACCCAGTACTTC
CDR3aa: CASRREALGETQYF

j_gene: TRBJ2-1
d_gene: TRBD1
v_gene: TRBV3-1/TRBV3-2
abundance: .
CDR3nt: TGTGCCAGCAGCCAAGTAGGGACAGGGATGGATGAGCAGTTCTTC
CDR3aa: CASSQVGTGMDEQFF

j_gene: TRBJ2-1
d_gene: TRBD2
v_gene: TRBV30
abundance: few
CDR3nt: TGTGCCTCCCGCGGGACTAGCGGAATTTACAATGAGCAGTTCTTC
CDR3aa: CASRGTSGIYNEQFF

j_gene: TRBJ2-1
d_gene: .
v_gene: TRBV19
abundance: .
CDR3nt: TGTGCCAGTAGGAGTTTTTGGACTAAGGACAATGAGCAGTTCTTC
CDR3aa: CASRSFWTKDNEQFF

j_gene: TRBJ2-1
d_gene: TRBD2
v_gene: TRBV5-4
abundance: .
CDR3nt: TGTGCCAGCAGTTTCCCTAGCGGGAAGAATGAGCAGTTCTTC
CDR3aa: CASSFPSGKNEQFF

j_gene: TRBJ1-1
d_gene: .
v_gene: TRBV23-1
abundance: .
CDR3nt: TGCGCCAGCAGTCAATCCAATGCAGGGGAGAACACTGAAGCTTTCTTT
CDR3aa: CASSQSNAGENTEAFF

j_gene: TRBJ2-7
d_gene: .
v_gene: TRBV28
abundance: .
CDR3nt: TGTGCCAGCAGCCAGGAACCGGTCCACTACGAGCAGTACTTC
CDR3aa: CASSQEPVHYEQYF